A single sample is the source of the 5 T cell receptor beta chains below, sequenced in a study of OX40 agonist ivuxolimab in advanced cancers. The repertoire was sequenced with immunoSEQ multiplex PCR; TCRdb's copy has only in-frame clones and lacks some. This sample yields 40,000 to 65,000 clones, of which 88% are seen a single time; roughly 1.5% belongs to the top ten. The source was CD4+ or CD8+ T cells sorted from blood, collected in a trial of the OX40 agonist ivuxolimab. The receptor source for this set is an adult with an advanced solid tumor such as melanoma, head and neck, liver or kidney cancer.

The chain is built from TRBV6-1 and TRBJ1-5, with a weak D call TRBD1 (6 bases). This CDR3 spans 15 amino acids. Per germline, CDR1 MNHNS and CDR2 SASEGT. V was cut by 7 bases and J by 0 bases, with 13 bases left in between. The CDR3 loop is CASTRDTISNQPQHF. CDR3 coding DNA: TGTGCCAGCACTCGGGACACCATTAGCAATCAGCCCCAGCATTTT.

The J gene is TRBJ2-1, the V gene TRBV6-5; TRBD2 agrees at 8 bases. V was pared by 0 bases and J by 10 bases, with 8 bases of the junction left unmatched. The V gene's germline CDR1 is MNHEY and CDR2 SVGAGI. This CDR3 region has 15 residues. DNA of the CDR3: TGTGCCAGCAGTTACTCTTACGGACTAGCCCTAGAGCAGTTCTTC. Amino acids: CASSYSYGLALEQFF.

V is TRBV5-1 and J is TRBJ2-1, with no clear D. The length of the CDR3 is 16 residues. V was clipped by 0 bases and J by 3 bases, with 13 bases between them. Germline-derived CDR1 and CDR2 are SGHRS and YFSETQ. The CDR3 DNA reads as TGCGCCAGCAGCTTGGGGGGTATGGGCTTCTACAATGAGCAGTTCTTC. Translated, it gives CASSLGGMGFYNEQFF.

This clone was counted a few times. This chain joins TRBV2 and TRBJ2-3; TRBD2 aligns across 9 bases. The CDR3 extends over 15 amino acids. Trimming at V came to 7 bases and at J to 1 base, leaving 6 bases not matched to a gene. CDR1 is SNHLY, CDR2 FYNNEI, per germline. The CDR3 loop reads CASNAASGGTDTQYF. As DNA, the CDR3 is TGTGCCAGCAACGCAGCTAGCGGGGGCACAGATACGCAGTATTTT.

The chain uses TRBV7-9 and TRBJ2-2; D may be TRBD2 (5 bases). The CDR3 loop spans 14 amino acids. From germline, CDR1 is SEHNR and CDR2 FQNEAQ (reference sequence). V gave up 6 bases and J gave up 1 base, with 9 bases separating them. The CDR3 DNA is TGTGCCAGCAGTCCGAGCGGGAACACCGGGGAGCTGTTTTTT. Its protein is CASSPSGNTGELFF.